The 28 T cell receptor beta chains given below trace back to one sample, sequenced in a study of T cells in Graves' hyperthyroidism and ophthalmopathy. Researchers amplified the TCR beta CDR3 regions from RNA transcripts. HTBI primers drove first-round RT-PCR of the TCR CDR3. From the multiplex PCR reads, TCRdb called clonotypes with MiXCR, one entry per CDR3 protein. The table records some 510,000 distinct CDR3 sequences, 20% of them present only once. Material: blood. Receptor source: a man aged 18-30 years with Graves' hyperthyroidism.

This clonotype appeared a few times. The junction shows a germline mismatch at one end, possibly a read error. The chain has TRBV28 and TRBJ1-5; D unclear. Germline loops: CDR1 MDHEN, CDR2 SYDVKM. The CDR3 consists of 14 residues. The CDR3 protein is CASSLWGRNQPRHF. In DNA, the CDR3 is TGTGCCAGCAGTTTATGGGGTCGCAATCAGCCCCGGCATTTT.

The chain couples TRBV2 to TRBJ2-7, with D possibly matching TRBD2 (7 bases). The V and J ends lost 3 bases and 6 bases respectively, with 12 bases between them. The CDR3 extends over 13 amino acids. CDR1 is SNHLY, CDR2 FYNNEI, per germline. CDR3 protein: CASSDGGLTEQYF. The CDR3 DNA reads TGTGCCAGCAGTGACGGGGGGCTCACCGAGCAGTACTTC.

The chain combines TRBV10-3 with TRBJ2-7, with D perhaps TRBD2 (5 bases). CDR1 is ENHRY, CDR2 SYGVKD, per germline. The CDR3 loop spans 13 amino acids. V lost 5 bases and J lost 7, with 15 bases in between. As DNA, the CDR3 is TGTGCCATCAGTCGGACTGGTCTAGAGGAGCAGTACTTC. Its translation is CAISRTGLEEQYF.

This clonotype was counted only a few times. The V call is TRBV19, the J call TRBJ1-3; a weak D match, TRBD1 (6 bases). Per germline, CDR1 LNHDA and CDR2 SQIVND (reference sequence). V gave up 6 bases and J gave up 0 bases, with 12 bases separating them. The CDR3 length is 15 residues. The CDR3 sequence: CASSPDSRSGNTIYF. The CDR3 nucleotides read TGTGCCAGTAGCCCGGACAGCCGCTCTGGAAACACCATATATTTT.

This clonotype has at least ten counts. The CDR3 sequence: CASRTSGKTQGEQYF. As DNA, the CDR3 is TGTGCCAGCAGAACTAGCGGCAAAACCCAGGGGGAGCAGTACTTC. This chain links TRBV28 with TRBJ2-7, with 8 bases matching TRBD2. The germline V gene has CDR1 MDHEN and CDR2 SYDVKM. The V segment lost 6 bases and the J segment 7 bases; nucleotides outside the gene matches: 14. The length of the CDR3 is 15 residues.

This clonotype was seen repeatedly, ten times or more. The chain joins TRBV11-2 to TRBJ2-5; D call uncertain. The length of the CDR3 is 14 residues. In germline, CDR1 is SGHAT, CDR2 FQNNGV. V dropped 6 bases and J dropped 2 bases, with 13 bases sitting between them. This CDR3 reads CASRLGLKQETQYF. DNA of the CDR3: TGTGCCAGCAGACTCGGGCTGAAACAAGAGACCCAGTACTTC.

A few counts support this clonotype. A clone one base away is much larger, so this may be a read error. The gene calls are TRBV20-1 and TRBJ2-4, with no clear D. The CDR3 is 12 residues long. With 2 bases removed from V and 14 bases from J, the gap between germline ends came to 16 bases. Germline V lookup: CDR1 DFQATT, CDR2 SNEGSKA (reference sequence). This CDR3 reads CSARRTREVKYF. CDR3 sequence (DNA): TGCAGTGCTAGAAGAACCAGAGAGGTTAAGTACTTC.

This clonotype was counted ten times or more. The chain couples TRBV2 to TRBJ2-2, with D tentatively TRBD1 (6 bases). V lost 8 bases and J lost 0, with 13 bases in between. Per the germline V gene, CDR1 is SNHLY and CDR2 is FYNNEI. The CDR3 has 15 amino acids. CDR3 in amino acids: CASGGKGANTGELFF. As DNA, the CDR3 is TGTGCCAGCGGGGGCAAGGGGGCGAACACCGGGGAGCTGTTTTTT.

Ten or more counts support this clonotype. The chain links TRBV28 to TRBJ1-2, with TRBD1 matching over 7 bases. The CDR3 totals 16 residues. V shed 5 bases and J 3 bases; nucleotides not matched to a gene: 12. Germline CDR1 is MDHEN and CDR2 is SYDVKM. DNA of the CDR3: TGTGCCAGCAGTCCCCACCCCGGGACAGTCGACTATGGCTACACCTTC. It translates to CASSPHPGTVDYGYTF.

The chain has TRBV14 and TRBJ2-2; tentatively, D is TRBD1 (5 bases). The CDR3 loop spans 16 amino acids. V dropped 1 base and J dropped 5 bases, with 14 bases sitting between them. Germline assignment: CDR1 SGHDN and CDR2 FVKESK. In DNA, the CDR3 is TGTGCCAGCAGCCAAGCCCCTCTGGGGCGGACCGGGGAGCTGTTTTTT. It yields the protein CASSQAPLGRTGELFF.

There are many counts of this clonotype. The V and J genes are TRBV28 and TRBJ1-2; D is ambiguous. CDR3 length: 14 residues. CDR1 MDHEN and CDR2 SYDVKM come from the germline V gene. V lost 2 bases to trimming and J lost 0 bases, with 7 bases between them. The chain's CDR3 is CASSLPAANYGYTF. The CDR3 nucleotides are TGTGCCAGCAGTTTACCCGCAGCTAACTATGGCTACACCTTC.

The chain uses TRBV15 and TRBJ2-7; possible D gene TRBD2, 5 bases. This CDR3 has 14 residues. V was shortened by 0 bases and J by 7 bases, with 13 bases between the two germline ends. Germline V gene data show CDR1 as LNHNV and CDR2 as YYDKDF (reference sequence). CDR3 protein: CATSRDLTGEEQYF. The CDR3, as DNA: TGTGCCACCAGCAGAGACTTGACCGGGGAGGAGCAGTACTTC.

In this sample, this clonotype turned up a few times. The rearrangement links TRBV6-1 to TRBJ1-5; a weak D match, TRBD1 (6 bases). Germline lookup yields CDR1 MNHNS and CDR2 SASEGT. V lost 8 bases, J lost 5 bases, and 19 bases lay in between. The CDR3 covers 15 residues. The chain's CDR3 is CASSDRNGSDQPQHF. DNA for the CDR3: TGTGCCAGCTCCGACAGGAACGGCTCGGATCAGCCCCAGCATTTT.

This clonotype was recorded at least ten times. The chain recombines TRBV12-3 or TRBV12-4 with TRBJ2-7; 7 bases are shared with TRBD1. This CDR3 is built from 14 residues. V shed 4 bases and J 3 bases; nucleotides not matched to a gene: 6. The CDR3 region has the DNA TGTGCCAGCAGTTCCGGGACAGCGAGCTACGAGCAGTACTTC. Translation gives CASSSGTASYEQYF.

This clonotype was recorded at least ten times. The chain has TRBV7-2 and TRBJ1-2, with D unclear. V lost 3 bases and J lost 6, with 11 bases in between. This CDR3 is 13 amino acids long. In germline, CDR1 is SGHTA, CDR2 FQGNSA. CDR3 in DNA: TGTGCCAGCAGCTTCGGAGCGCCCGATGGCTACACCTTC. Translated, it gives CASSFGAPDGYTF.

This clonotype was counted many times. This chain joins TRBV19 and TRBJ1-2, with 8 positions matching TRBD1. Germline V gene lookup returns CDR1 LNHDA and CDR2 SQIVND (reference sequence). The J segment lost 4 bases and the V segment lost 6 bases, leaving 10 bases of the junction unmatched. CDR3 length equals 15 residues. The DNA of the CDR3 is TGTGCCAGTAGCGCCGGACAGGGATTGGCCTATGGCTACACCTTC. It yields the protein CASSAGQGLAYGYTF.

This clonotype was counted a few times. A much more abundant neighbour one base away suggests this may be a read error. The chain recombines TRBV12-3 or TRBV12-4 with TRBJ1-3, with D hard to call. This CDR3 contains 16 residues. The CDR3 region is CASSPLGSLPGNIIYF. The CDR3 DNA reads as TGTGCCAGCAGTCCCCTCGGGAGCCTTCCTGGAAACATCATATATTTT.

There are many counts of this clonotype. The V gene is TRBV2, the J gene TRBJ2-6; D is perhaps TRBD2 (5 bases). Trimming left V 6 bases short and J 1 base short, with 10 bases between. Per the germline V gene, CDR1 is SNHLY and CDR2 is FYNNEI. The CDR3 has 15 amino acids. The CDR3 is CASREGRSGANVLTF. CDR3 DNA sequence: TGTGCCAGCAGAGAGGGCCGGTCTGGGGCCAACGTCCTGACTTTC.

The V call is TRBV7-2, the J call TRBJ2-5; no definite D call. This CDR3 comprises 13 residues. Between the trimmed V and J ends, which lost 7 bases and 2 bases, there was a span of 11 bases. Germline lookup yields CDR1 SGHTA and CDR2 FQGNSA. As DNA, the CDR3 is TGTGCCAGCACCCTGGAAAGTCAAGAGACCCAGTACTTC. This gives the protein CASTLESQETQYF.

This chain joins TRBV2 and TRBJ1-1; tentatively, D is TRBD1 (5 bases). Trimming left V 4 bases short and J 1 base short, with 13 bases between. Germline V gives CDR1 SNHLY, CDR2 FYNNEI. The CDR3 totals 15 residues. This CDR3 is CASSALRGANTEAFF. CDR3 in DNA: TGTGCCAGCAGTGCCTTGCGTGGGGCGAACACTGAAGCTTTCTTT.

There are many counts of this clonotype. The chain employs TRBV29-1 and TRBJ1-2, with D tentatively TRBD1 (6 bases). This CDR3 is 13 amino acids long. Germline-derived CDR1 and CDR2 are SQVTM and ANQGSEA. Trimming took 3 bases from V and 6 from J, leaving 14 bases between them. CDR3 DNA sequence: TGCAGCGTTGAGAGGGACAATAGCCATGGCTACACCTTC. This sequence encodes CSVERDNSHGYTF.

The table lists this clonotype with a count of one. This chain connects TRBV6-5 to TRBJ2-3; the D is unclear. The CDR3 has 14 residues. Germline values: CDR1 MNHEY, CDR2 SVGAGI. V lost 4 bases and J 2 bases, leaving 10 bases between the germline ends. The CDR3 nucleotides are TGTGCCAGCAGTTCCTTCCCCCCCACAGATACGCAGTATTTT. Translation gives CASSSFPPTDTQYF.

This clonotype came up many times. The V call is TRBV12-3 or TRBV12-4, the J call TRBJ1-1; tentatively, D is TRBD1 (6 bases). V was clipped by 5 bases and J by 1 base, with 14 bases between them. This CDR3 has 15 residues. CDR3 protein: CASSEIKGGNTEAFF. CDR3 sequence (DNA): TGTGCCAGCAGTGAAATTAAAGGGGGGAACACTGAAGCTTTCTTT.

This clonotype was picked up many times. CDR3 DNA sequence: TGTGCCAGCAGTGGACGGACAGGCAATCAGCCCCAGCATTTT. Its translation is CASSGRTGNQPQHF. V gene TRBV6-1 combines with J gene TRBJ1-5; weak D call: TRBD1 (6 bases). CDR1 and CDR2 (germline): MNHNS, SASEGT. V gave up 4 bases and J gave up 2 bases, with 9 bases separating them. The length of the CDR3 is 14 residues.

This clonotype was seen ten or more times. The CDR3 DNA reads TGTGCCAGCAGTTACTCCGTCCCGTCCTACGAGCAGTACTTC. Its translation is CASSYSVPSYEQYF. V usage is TRBV6-2 or TRBV6-3 and J usage is TRBJ2-7; D is ambiguous. The V end lost 0 bases, the J end lost 1 base, and 7 bases lay between the germline ends. This CDR3 has 14 residues. In germline, CDR1 is MNHEY, CDR2 SVGEGT.

This clonotype occurred many times. The chain combines TRBV5-1 with TRBJ2-2; no reliable D call. Germline CDR1 reads SGHRS; CDR2 reads YFSETQ. Trimming took off 4 bases at V and 6 bases at J, with 16 bases between the two ends. The CDR3 has 15 amino acids. The CDR3 DNA reads TGCGCCAGCAGCAAAATGAGCGACATACCCGGGGAGCTGTTTTTT. Protein: CASSKMSDIPGELFF.

This chain joins TRBV5-1 and TRBJ2-7; TRBD2 aligns across 12 bases. The CDR3 extends over 14 amino acids. CDR1 SGHRS and CDR2 YFSETQ come from the germline V gene. Losses at the gene ends were 3 bases for V and 5 bases for J; bases not matched to a gene: 3. The DNA for the CDR3 is TGCGCCAGCAGCTCGACTAGCGGGGGCGACGAGCAGTACTTC. This translates into CASSSTSGGDEQYF.

This clonotype was picked up many times. This sequence joins TRBV7-9 and TRBJ1-1; D not resolved. The CDR3 contains 11 residues. V was clipped by 6 bases and J by 8 bases, with 10 bases between them. CDR1 is SEHNR and CDR2 is FQNEAQ in the germline V gene (reference sequence). DNA for the CDR3: TGTGCCAGCAGTTTCGGCAGGGAAGCTTTCTTT. Its translation is CASSFGREAFF.